Each of the 7 T cell receptor beta chains below was sequenced from the same sample in a study of blood T cell repertoires in COVID-19. Clones were sequenced by immunoSEQ multiplex PCR, and TCRdb holds only the in-frame ones, with some missing. The repertoire consists of 200,000 to 250,000 clones, with nearly 90% occurring once and the leading ten covering more than 13%. Input material: PBMCs or T cells enriched from blood (not recorded which). These receptors came from a young man who had been exposed to COVID-19.

The CDR3 protein is CASSSTGQGDTGELFF. CDR3 coding DNA: TGCGCCAGCAGCTCGACCGGACAGGGAGACACCGGGGAGCTGTTTTTT. J is TRBJ2-2 and V is TRBV5-1; 8 nucleotides agree with TRBD1. From germline, CDR1 is SGHRS and CDR2 YFSETQ. This CDR3 is built from 16 residues. With V trimmed by 3 bases and J by 3 bases, 7 bases remained unmatched.

This chain uses TRBV25-1 with TRBJ2-7, with 7 positions matching TRBD1. The CDR3 totals 16 residues. After removal of 2 bases from V and 4 bases from J, the junction contained 11 bases not matched to a gene. The germline gives CDR1 MGHDK, CDR2 SYGVNS. In nucleotides, the CDR3 is TGTGCCAGCAGTGAAAAGAACAGGGGCCAGGTTTACGAGCAGTACTTC. Translating gives CASSEKNRGQVYEQYF.

The chain combines TRBV10-3 with TRBJ1-6; no reliable D call. Trimming removed 3 bases at V and 1 base at J, with 7 bases between. The germline gives CDR1 ENHRY, CDR2 SYGVKD. The CDR3 consists of 15 residues. CDR3 region: CAISDGRSYNSPLHF. CDR3 nucleotide sequence: TGTGCCATCAGTGATGGGAGGTCCTATAATTCACCCCTCCACTTT.

This clone has a handful of counts. The rearrangement uses TRBV7-3 and TRBJ1-1; D not certain. Germline loops: CDR1 SGHTA, CDR2 FQGTGA. V lost 2 bases and J 1 base, leaving 5 bases between the germline ends. This CDR3 has 13 residues. The CDR3 loop is CASSLQENTEAFF. The CDR3 bases are TGTGCCAGCAGCTTACAGGAGAACACTGAAGCTTTCTTT. Looking up the rest from reference TRBV7-3 and TRBJ1-1 gives the full variable domain: GAGVSQTPSNKVTEKGKYVELRCDPISGHTALYWYRQSLGQGPEFLIYFQGTGAADDSGLPNDRFFAVRPEGSVSTLKIQRTERGDSAVYLCASSLQENTEAFFGQGTRLTVV.

J is TRBJ1-5 and V is TRBV19, with a weak D call TRBD1 (6 bases). The V gene's germline CDR1 is LNHDA and CDR2 SQIVND (reference sequence). Deletions cut 4 bases from V and 5 bases from J, with 15 bases between. This CDR3 comprises 15 residues. CDR3 DNA sequence: TGTGCCAGTAGTACAAGGGGACAATTTGATCAGCCCCAGCATTTT. It is translated as CASSTRGQFDQPQHF. The full variable domain, with the rest looked up from reference TRBV19 and TRBJ1-5, is DGGITQSPKYLFRKEGQNVTLSCEQNLNHDAMYWYRQDPGQGLRLIYYSQIVNDFQKGDIAEGYSVSREKKESFPLTVTSAQKNPTAFYLCASSTRGQFDQPQHFGDGTRLSIL.

The chain is built from TRBV2 and TRBJ2-2; 9 nucleotides align to TRBD1. The germline gives CDR1 SNHLY, CDR2 FYNNEI. There are 16 residues in the CDR3. V dropped 6 bases and J dropped 5; count of bases not matched to a gene: 10. The CDR3 reads CASRTRQGGMTGELFF. DNA for the CDR3: TGTGCCAGCAGGACCCGACAGGGGGGAATGACCGGGGAGCTGTTTTTT. Looking up the rest from reference TRBV2 and TRBJ2-2 gives the full variable domain: EPEVTQTPSHQVTQMGQEVILRCVPISNHLYFYWYRQILGQKVEFLVSFYNNEISEKSEIFDDQFSVERPDGSNFTLKIRSTKLEDSAMYFCASRTRQGGMTGELFFGEGSRLTVL.

The V and J genes are TRBV4-3 and TRBJ2-7; 7 nucleotides align to TRBD2. CDR1 LGHNA and CDR2 YSLEER come from the germline V gene. V dropped 0 bases and J dropped 1; count of bases not matched to a gene: 6. The CDR3 consists of 16 residues. The CDR3 sequence: CASSQEVAGHSYEQYF. CDR3 nucleotide sequence: TGCGCCAGCAGCCAAGAGGTAGCGGGCCATTCCTACGAGCAGTACTTC.